This passage covers 25 T cell receptor beta chains from one sample sequenced in a study of blood T cell repertoires in COVID-19. Profiling relied on immunoSEQ multiplex PCR, and the TCRdb table lists in-frame clones only, not all of them. Among some 200,000 clones, over 75% were seen once, and the ten largest hold around 4.8%. The material sequenced was peripheral blood. These receptors were taken from a woman aged 40 to 50 with acute or convalescent COVID-19.

This chain joins TRBV6-6 and TRBJ2-5; D is unclear. This CDR3 spans 12 amino acids. Trimming took off 8 bases at V and 4 bases at J, with 11 bases between the two ends. CDR1 is MNHNY and CDR2 is SVGAGI in the germline V gene (reference sequence). The CDR3 spells CASSLRRETQYF. In DNA form, the CDR3 reads TGTGCCAGCTCCCTTCGGAGAGAGACCCAGTACTTC.

This clone came up once. V gene TRBV27 combines with J gene TRBJ1-2; 11 bases agree with TRBD1. Germline assignment: CDR1 MNHEY and CDR2 SMNVEV (reference sequence). This CDR3 has 15 amino acids. J lost 8 bases, V lost 2 bases, and 7 bases had no gene match. In nucleotides, the CDR3 is TGTGCCAGCAGTTTAAGTGGGACAGGGGGTGTCGGCTACACCTTC. Its protein product is CASSLSGTGGVGYTF.

This clone was detected once. The V and J genes are TRBV6-4 and TRBJ2-3; 16 bases map to TRBD2. This CDR3 is built from 18 residues. Germline CDR1 and CDR2: MRHNA and SNTAGT. With V trimmed by 5 bases and J by 4 bases, 9 bases remained unmatched. CDR3 sequence: CASSQGPGTSGGADTQYF. Here the CDR3 DNA reads TGTGCCAGCAGTCAAGGCCCTGGGACTAGCGGGGGGGCAGATACGCAGTATTTT.

The V gene is TRBV27, the J gene TRBJ2-1, with 10 bases that match TRBD1. Germline CDR1 is MNHEY and CDR2 is SMNVEV (reference sequence). The CDR3 extends over 15 amino acids. The ends lost 5 bases at V and 9 bases at J; junction bases unmatched: 10. CDR3 sequence reads: CASSPGTGAWGEQFF. The DNA for the CDR3 is TGTGCCAGCAGTCCCGGGACAGGGGCATGGGGTGAGCAGTTCTTC.

V usage is TRBV6-4 and J usage is TRBJ1-2; the match to TRBD1 covers 9 bases. The CDR3 length is 15 residues. Germline V gene data show CDR1 as MRHNA and CDR2 as SNTAGT. The V and J ends lost 2 bases and 6 bases, in that order; junction bases with no gene match: 7. This chain's CDR3 is CASSDPGTGLDGYTF. DNA for the CDR3: TGTGCCAGCAGTGACCCAGGGACAGGGCTGGATGGCTACACCTTC.

The chain has TRBV25-1 and TRBJ1-5; perhaps TRBD1 as D (5 bases). From germline, CDR1 is MGHDK and CDR2 SYGVNS. The CDR3 is made up of 13 amino acids. V was clipped by 4 bases and J by 1 base, with 5 bases between them. The CDR3 DNA reads TGTGCCAGCAGTGCAGGGAGCAATCAGCCCCAGCATTTT. It translates to CASSAGSNQPQHF. Using reference TRBV25-1 and TRBJ1-5 for the parts outside the CDR3, the full variable domain is EADIYQTPRYLVIGTGKKITLECSQTMGHDKMYWYQQDPGMELHLIHYSYGVNSTEKGDLSSESTVSRIRTEHFPLTLESARPSHTSQYLCASSAGSNQPQHFGDGTRLSIL.

The chain links TRBV13 to TRBJ1-2, with TRBD1 matching 8 bases. There are 15 residues in the CDR3. The V and J ends lost 4 bases and 0 bases, in that order; junction bases with no gene match: 4. Germline-derived CDR1 and CDR2 are PRHDT and FYEKMQ (reference sequence). As DNA, the CDR3 is TGTGCCAGCAGCTCAAAACAGGGGGCTAACTATGGCTACACCTTC. Translating gives CASSSKQGANYGYTF.

J is TRBJ2-3 and V is TRBV11-2; tentative D call: TRBD2 (5 bases). V was cut by 4 bases and J by 1 base, with 9 bases left in between. The CDR3 extends over 14 amino acids. Germline V gene lookup returns CDR1 SGHAT and CDR2 FQNNGV. CDR3 in amino acids: CASSSNSGTDTQYF. The CDR3 nucleotides are TGTGCCAGCAGCTCTAATAGCGGCACAGATACGCAGTATTTT.

This CDR3 reads CASSSPGGTSTDTQYF. CDR3 DNA: TGTGCCAGCAGTTCCCCGGGGGGGACTAGCACAGATACGCAGTATTTT. This chain links TRBV6-5 with TRBJ2-3; TRBD2 aligns across 8 bases. The length of the CDR3 is 16 residues. V was clipped by 4 bases and J by 0 bases; unmatched bases: 6. From germline, CDR1 is MNHEY and CDR2 SVGAGI.

The chain uses TRBV9 and TRBJ1-2; 9 bases align to TRBD1. This CDR3 has 12 amino acids. V gave up 5 bases and J gave up 7 bases; unmatched junction bases: 3. The germline V gene has CDR1 SGDLS and CDR2 YYNGEE. The CDR3 protein is CASRQGASGYTF. In DNA form, the CDR3 reads TGTGCCAGCAGACAGGGGGCGAGTGGCTACACCTTC. Together with reference TRBV9 and TRBJ1-2, the CDR3 gives the full variable domain: DSGVTQTPKHLITATGQRVTLRCSPRSGDLSVYWYQQSLDQGLQFLIQYYNGEERAKGNILERFSAQQFPDLHSELNLSSLELGDSALYFCASRQGASGYTFGSGTRLTVV.

This clone is a singleton in its sample. The V call is TRBV2, the J call TRBJ1-4; D is uncertain. The germline V and J ends were trimmed by 3 bases and 0 bases, with 8 bases remaining between them. CDR1 and CDR2 from the germline V gene are SNHLY and FYNNEI. The CDR3 runs to 15 residues. The CDR3: CASSDTTATNEKLFF. CDR3 nucleotides: TGTGCCAGCAGTGATACAACCGCAACTAATGAAAAACTGTTTTTT.

In this sample, this clone turned up a few times. This chain joins TRBV5-4 and TRBJ1-4, with D possibly being TRBD1 (5 bases). Germline V lookup: CDR1 SGHNT, CDR2 YYREEE (reference sequence). The CDR3 is 16 amino acids. Between the trimmed V and J ends, which lost 0 bases and 3 bases, there was a span of 12 bases. CDR3 nucleotide sequence: TGTGCCAGCAGCTTGGGCCCCCTGGGGCCTAATGAAAAACTGTTTTTT. Translation: CASSLGPLGPNEKLFF.

The rearrangement links TRBV4-1 to TRBJ2-5, with D maybe TRBD1 (6 bases). The V end was cut by 4 bases, the J end by 5 bases, with 14 bases between. CDR1 is MGHRA, CDR2 YSYEKL, per germline. CDR3 size: 14 residues. CDR3 loop: CASSLEQGRETQYF. CDR3 nucleotide sequence: TGCGCCAGCAGCCTCGAACAGGGTCGGGAGACCCAGTACTTC.

V gene TRBV2 combines with J gene TRBJ2-1, with a tentative D call TRBD2 (6 bases). The CDR3 loop spans 14 amino acids. CDR1 is SNHLY and CDR2 is FYNNEI in the germline V gene. V lost 4 bases to trimming and J lost 8 bases, with 15 bases between them. The CDR3 spells CASSGAGPRYEQFF. The CDR3 DNA is TGTGCCAGCAGTGGGGCGGGGCCGAGGTATGAGCAGTTCTTC.

The chain is built from TRBV2 and TRBJ1-6; 10 bases align to TRBD1. CDR1 is SNHLY, CDR2 FYNNEI, per germline. This CDR3 region has 15 residues. The trim removed 6 bases at V and 8 bases at J, leaving 7 bases unmatched. The CDR3 DNA sequence: TGTGCCAGCAGACGAACCGGGACAGGGGATTCACCCCTCCACTTT. Translation: CASRRTGTGDSPLHF. Drawing the rest from reference TRBV2 and TRBJ1-6, the complete variable domain is EPEVTQTPSHQVTQMGQEVILRCVPISNHLYFYWYRQILGQKVEFLVSFYNNEISEKSEIFDDQFSVERPDGSNFTLKIRSTKLEDSAMYFCASRRTGTGDSPLHFGNGTRLTVT.

The V call is TRBV11-1, the J call TRBJ1-1; unclear D gene. The CDR3 covers 13 residues. Trimming cost V 1 base and J 1 base, with 4 bases left between them. CDR1 SGHAT and CDR2 FQDESV come from the germline V gene (reference sequence). The CDR3 sequence is CASSLDRNTEAFF. The CDR3 DNA is TGTGCCAGCAGCTTAGACAGGAACACTGAAGCTTTCTTT. The full variable domain, its missing parts supplied by reference TRBV11-1 and TRBJ1-1, is EAEVAQSPRYKITEKSQAVAFWCDPISGHATLYWYRQILGQGPELLVQFQDESVVDDSQLPKDRFSAERLKGVDSTLKIQPAELGDSAMYLCASSLDRNTEAFFGQGTRLTVV.

This clone was picked up one time. The chain is built from TRBV11-2 and TRBJ1-1; no firm D call. CDR3 size: 15 residues. Per germline, CDR1 SGHAT and CDR2 FQNNGV. Trimming took off 2 bases at V and 7 bases at J, with 17 bases between the two ends. CDR3 protein: CASSLRPGKGGEAFF. The CDR3 bases are TGTGCCAGCAGCTTAAGGCCCGGCAAAGGAGGTGAAGCTTTCTTT.

The chain recombines TRBV14 with TRBJ1-1; 11 nucleotides match TRBD1. The trim removed 6 bases at V and 5 bases at J, leaving 11 bases unmatched. The V gene's germline CDR1 is SGHDN and CDR2 FVKESK. The CDR3 runs 16 residues. The CDR3 loop reads CASSPARGQGETEAFF. CDR3 sequence (DNA): TGTGCCAGCAGTCCCGCCCGGGGACAGGGGGAAACTGAAGCTTTCTTT.

This clone was recorded only once. This rearrangement joins TRBV5-1 to TRBJ2-3, with D possibly matching TRBD1 (5 bases). The CDR3 length is 14 residues. Deletions cut 3 bases from V and 2 bases from J, with 10 bases between. The germline gives CDR1 SGHRS, CDR2 YFSETQ. The CDR3 region is CASSSRENTDTQYF. Here the CDR3 DNA reads TGCGCCAGCAGCTCCAGGGAAAACACAGATACGCAGTATTTT.

The chain has TRBV15 and TRBJ1-4; 10 positions match TRBD1. Germline V lookup: CDR1 LNHNV, CDR2 YYDKDF (reference sequence). The CDR3 is made up of 16 amino acids. V lost 3 bases and J lost 8; bases outside the gene matches: 9. The CDR3 DNA sequence: TGTGCCACCAGCAGGGGGGGACAGGGGCAACGCGAAAAACTGTTTTTT. Protein product: CATSRGGQGQREKLFF. Together with reference TRBV15 and TRBJ1-4, the CDR3 gives the full variable domain: DAMVIQNPRYQVTQFGKPVTLSCSQTLNHNVMYWYQQKSSQAPKLLFHYYDKDFNNEADTPDNFQSRRPNTSFCFLDIRSPGLGDTAMYLCATSRGGQGQREKLFFGSGTQLSVL.

The CDR3 DNA reads TGTGCCAGCAGCCGTGGGCAGGGGGAAAACACCATATATTTT. It is translated as CASSRGQGENTIYF. The rearrangement links TRBV7-9 to TRBJ1-3; 7 bases fit TRBD1. J gave up 6 bases and V 5 bases, and 7 bases lay outside the gene matches. The CDR3 extends over 14 amino acids. The germline V gene encodes CDR1 SEHNR and CDR2 FQNEAQ (reference sequence).

The chain employs TRBV29-1 and TRBJ1-1; 7 nucleotides agree with TRBD1. The CDR3 spans 11 residues. The germline V gene has CDR1 SQVTM and CDR2 ANQGSEA. V shed 7 bases, J shed 11 bases, and the junction held 10 bases outside the gene matches. CDR3 in amino acids: CSADRAGEAFF. The CDR3 region has the DNA TGCAGCGCCGACAGGGCCGGTGAGGCTTTCTTT. Supplemented by reference TRBV29-1 and TRBJ1-1, the full variable domain reads SAVISQKPSRDICQRGTSLTIQCQVDSQVTMMFWYRQQPGQSLTLIATANQGSEATYESGFVIDKFPISRPNLTFSTLTVSNMSPEDSSIYLCSADRAGEAFFGQGTRLTVV.

This clone was seen once. V is TRBV4-1 and J is TRBJ1-1; 7 bases fit TRBD1. This CDR3 region has 17 residues. Unmatched junction bases numbered 11, after V lost 0 bases and J lost 4 bases. Germline lookup yields CDR1 MGHRA and CDR2 YSYEKL. The CDR3: CASSQDKDRRPFTEAFF. The CDR3 DNA reads as TGCGCCAGCAGCCAAGATAAGGACAGGCGCCCTTTCACTGAAGCTTTCTTT.

The rearrangement joins TRBV25-1 to TRBJ1-1; tentative D call: TRBD1 (5 bases). The CDR3 has 15 amino acids. Germline V gene lookup returns CDR1 MGHDK and CDR2 SYGVNS. V dropped 2 bases and J dropped 0 bases, with 10 bases sitting between them. CDR3 sequence (DNA): TGTGCCAGCAGTGAAAGGGGCAGGGTGAACACTGAAGCTTTCTTT. Translated: CASSERGRVNTEAFF.

The chain recombines TRBV12-3 or TRBV12-4 with TRBJ1-5; D is possibly TRBD1 (5 bases). The CDR3 has 13 residues. The germline V and J ends were trimmed by 4 bases and 7 bases, with 11 bases remaining between them. CDR3 sequence: CASSWQGSQPQHF. Written as DNA, the CDR3 is TGTGCCAGCAGTTGGCAGGGAAGCCAGCCCCAGCATTTT.